These 3 T cell receptor beta chains were all obtained from the same sample, sequenced in a study of T cells in localized non-small cell lung cancer. Sequencing used immunoSEQ multiplex PCR; TCRdb keeps in-frame clones, though not all of them. The table lists over 45,000 clones, approximately 80% of them singletons, with around 16% in the top ten. The sample was peripheral blood, taken before any cancer treatment. The receptors shown here come from a man aged 35-75 years with stage I squamous cell lung carcinoma.

The chain uses TRBV2 and TRBJ2-3, with D possibly being TRBD2 (5 bases). CDR1 is SNHLY and CDR2 is FYNNEI in the germline V gene. Trimming shortened V by 8 bases and J by 0 bases, and 9 bases separated the two germline ends. CDR3 length equals 13 residues. As DNA, the CDR3 is TGTGCCAGCGACGAGGGAAGCACAGATACGCAGTATTTT. This codes for CASDEGSTDTQYF. Using reference TRBV2 and TRBJ2-3 for the parts outside the CDR3, the full variable domain is EPEVTQTPSHQVTQMGQEVILRCVPISNHLYFYWYRQILGQKVEFLVSFYNNEISEKSEIFDDQFSVERPDGSNFTLKIRSTKLEDSAMYFCASDEGSTDTQYFGPGTRLTVL.

The chain recombines TRBV7-8 with TRBJ2-7; 7 positions agree with TRBD2. The CDR3 contains 19 residues. V lost 3 bases and J lost 4; bases outside the gene matches: 21. The germline gives CDR1 SGHVS, CDR2 FQNEAQ. This CDR3 is CASSFRVAASGQPPYEQYF. In DNA, the CDR3 is TGTGCCAGCAGCTTTAGGGTGGCAGCTAGCGGCCAACCTCCTTACGAGCAGTACTTC.

There are a few counts of this clone. The V and J genes are TRBV6-1 and TRBJ1-6, with TRBD1 as a possible D gene (6 bases). The CDR3 is made up of 14 amino acids. CDR1 is MNHNS and CDR2 is SASEGT in the germline V gene. Trimming shortened V by 6 bases and J by 10 bases, and 16 bases separated the two germline ends. DNA for the CDR3: TGTGCCAGCAGCGGAGCAGGGGAAGGATCACCCCTCCACTTT. The encoded protein is CASSGAGEGSPLHF.